This passage covers 8 T cell receptor beta chains from one sample sequenced in a study of T cells of healthy individuals. A single record per CDR3 protein comes from TCRdb applying MiXCR to the 5' RACE reads. The sample has about 96,000 distinct CDR3 sequences, 15% to 20% seen once. These receptors were obtained from a human donor in good health.

In this sample, this clonotype turned up a few times. V gene TRBV7-9 combines with J gene TRBJ1-5; a weak D match, TRBD1 (6 bases). Germline V CDR1 and CDR2: SEHNR, FQNEAQ (reference sequence). V was shortened by 5 bases and J by 4 bases, with 12 bases between the two germline ends. This CDR3 spans 14 amino acids. CDR3 region: CASSSRGVNQPQHF. DNA of the CDR3: TGTGCCAGCAGCAGCAGGGGTGTGAATCAGCCCCAGCATTTT.

This clonotype was seen ten or more times. J is TRBJ2-1 and V is TRBV3-1, with 13 bases matching TRBD2. This CDR3 is built from 19 residues. Germline V lookup: CDR1 LGHDT, CDR2 YNNKEL (reference sequence). V shed 0 bases, J shed 4 bases, and the junction held 9 bases outside the gene matches. The CDR3 reads CASSQEWGLAGQNYNEQFF. CDR3 nucleotide sequence: TGTGCCAGCAGCCAAGAATGGGGACTAGCGGGACAAAATTACAATGAGCAGTTCTTC.

This clonotype has ten or more counts. The CDR3 loop reads CASSANRAPHEQYF. The CDR3 nucleotides read TGTGCCAGCAGTGCAAACAGGGCTCCACACGAGCAGTACTTC. The chain couples TRBV12-3 or TRBV12-4 to TRBJ2-7, with TRBD1 as a possible D gene (6 bases). This CDR3 has 14 residues. The V gene lost 5 bases and the J gene lost 5 bases, with 16 bases spanning the gap.

The V and J genes are TRBV7-9 and TRBJ1-1; D call uncertain. With 3 bases removed from V and 1 base from J, the gap between germline ends came to 6 bases. From germline, CDR1 is SEHNR and CDR2 FQNEAQ (reference sequence). This CDR3 has 13 residues. CDR3 protein: CASSFAANTEAFF. For the CDR3, the DNA is TGTGCCAGCAGCTTTGCGGCGAACACTGAAGCTTTCTTT.

The V call is TRBV5-1, the J call TRBJ2-5; D assignment may be TRBD1 or TRBD2 (5 bases each). The CDR3 sequence is 13 residues long. Trimming pared 3 bases from V and 5 bases from J, leaving 11 bases between. Germline CDR1 SGHRS, CDR2 YFSETQ. CDR3 sequence (DNA): TGCGCCAGCAGCTGGGTTTGGGGGGAGACCCAGTACTTC. Protein sequence: CASSWVWGETQYF.

This clonotype was detected only a few times. This chain joins TRBV5-1 and TRBJ2-3; a possible D gene is TRBD1 (5 bases). CDR3 length: 14 amino acids. Germline-derived CDR1 and CDR2 are SGHRS and YFSETQ. With 4 bases removed from V and 4 bases from J, the gap between germline ends came to 13 bases. The CDR3 nucleotides are TGCGCCAGCAGCCTAGAAGGGGCCGCAGATACGCAGTATTTT. This gives the protein CASSLEGAADTQYF.

This clonotype showed up just a few times. The chain couples TRBV20-1 to TRBJ2-7, with D uncertain. The CDR3 length is 14 residues. V was shortened by 1 base and J by 3 bases, with 13 bases between the two germline ends. Germline V CDR1 and CDR2: DFQATT, SNEGSKA (reference sequence). The CDR3 DNA reads as TGCAGTGCTAGAGTACAGTATTACAACTACGAGCAGTACTTC. Translated: CSARVQYYNYEQYF.

This chain's CDR3 is CASSVAPEYYGYTF. The CDR3 DNA reads TGTGCCAGCAGCGTAGCTCCAGAGTACTATGGCTACACCTTC. The chain employs TRBV9 and TRBJ1-2, with D unresolved. Per germline, CDR1 SGDLS and CDR2 YYNGEE. The CDR3 consists of 14 residues. The germline V and J ends were trimmed by 0 bases and 3 bases, with 9 bases remaining between them. The entire variable domain, with the rest obtained from reference TRBV9 and TRBJ1-2, is as follows: DSGVTQTPKHLITATGQRVTLRCSPRSGDLSVYWYQQSLDQGLQFLIQYYNGEERAKGNILERFSAQQFPDLHSELNLSSLELGDSALYFCASSVAPEYYGYTFGSGTRLTVV.